This TCR beta chain was retrieved from a study of metastatic and nonmetastatic thyroid tumors. TCRdb used MiXCR to call clones anew from the PCR reads. The table includes 35,000 to 50,000 clones, 3.2% detected once. No treatment of any kind had been given to any patient before thyroid surgery. Many counts were recorded for this clone. This specimen includes other DNA sequences encoding the same CDR3. Per the germline V gene, CDR1 is SGHTA and CDR2 is FQGNSA. V was cut by 4 bases and J by 6 bases, with 16 bases left in between. The length of the CDR3 is 14 residues. Sequencing was done on a sample of blood. This rearrangement joins TRBV7-2 to TRBJ2-7; D perhaps matches TRBD2 (6 bases). This TCR was sampled from a female donor with papillary thyroid cancer or a benign thyroid nodule (not recorded which). Some clones in this sample may be carry-over from other donors' samples. The CDR3 DNA is TGTGCCAGCAGCTCCTTGACTAGTGTAGGCGAGCAGTACTTC. Translated, it gives CASSSLTSVGEQYF.